A single sample gave rise to the 25 T cell receptor beta chains below, sequenced in a study of response to subunit inactivated influenza vaccine. TCRdb ran MiXCR on the RT-PCR reads and lists one entry per CDR3 protein. The top ten hold approximately 3% of the sample, which has roughly 500,000 distinct CDR3 sequences, more than 15% seen once. The material was CD4+ T cells sorted from PBMCs, obtained roughly 24 months after vaccination. The receptor set was obtained from a man aged 50 to 75 who received an inactivated influenza vaccine.

V is TRBV12-3 or TRBV12-4 and J is TRBJ2-1, with 8 bases that match TRBD2. The V segment lost 11 bases and the J segment 7 bases; nucleotides outside the gene matches: 13. The CDR3 has 14 residues. In nucleotides, the CDR3 is TGTGCCTCCAGCCCCAGCGGGAGCGAGAATGAGCAGTTCTTC. Its protein product is CASSPSGSENEQFF.

The V and J genes are TRBV7-2 and TRBJ2-3, with TRBD1 as a possible D gene (5 bases). Trimming left V 0 bases short and J 5 bases short, with 9 bases between. CDR3 length equals 14 residues. The germline V gene has CDR1 SGHTA and CDR2 FQGNSA. Here the CDR3 DNA reads TGTGCCAGCAGCTTAGCCCCCAGGGAAGATACGCAGTATTTT. Its translation is CASSLAPREDTQYF.

V gene TRBV11-2 combines with J gene TRBJ2-1; D is possibly TRBD1 or TRBD2 (6 bases each). Germline values: CDR1 SGHAT, CDR2 FQNNGV. The CDR3 contains 13 residues. The V end lost 3 bases, the J end lost 9 bases, and 12 bases lay between the germline ends. Here the CDR3 DNA reads TGTGCCAGCAGCTTCCTTCCGGGGGCTGAGCAGTTCTTC. As protein: CASSFLPGAEQFF.

The chain employs TRBV11-2 and TRBJ2-3; D gene uncertain. Trimming took off 3 bases at V and 5 bases at J, with 9 bases between the two ends. Germline V gives CDR1 SGHAT, CDR2 FQNNGV. CDR3 length: 13 amino acids. CDR3 amino acids: CASSFTTEDTQYF. The CDR3 region has the DNA TGTGCCAGCAGCTTTACTACGGAAGATACGCAGTATTTT.

This clonotype has ten or more counts. CDR3 residues: CASSSLGRQLSNEQFF. The CDR3, as DNA: TGTGCCAGCAGCTCCCTAGGGAGGCAGCTGAGCAATGAGCAGTTCTTC. This chain links TRBV11-2 with TRBJ2-1; D possibly corresponds to TRBD2 (6 bases). Germline V gene data show CDR1 as SGHAT and CDR2 as FQNNGV. The CDR3 has 16 residues. Trimming pared 4 bases from V and 6 bases from J, leaving 19 bases between.

The rearrangement links TRBV15 to TRBJ2-1; 7 nucleotides match TRBD1. Germline loops: CDR1 LNHNV, CDR2 YYDKDF (reference sequence). J gave up 0 bases and V 4 bases, and 9 bases lay outside the gene matches. The CDR3 contains 17 residues. In DNA form, the CDR3 reads TGTGCCACCAGCACTAAACCGGGACAGACCTCCTACAATGAGCAGTTCTTC. Its translation: CATSTKPGQTSYNEQFF.

The gene calls are TRBV5-1 and TRBJ1-1; D is ambiguous. Germline V gene sequence: CDR1 SGHRS, CDR2 YFSETQ. The CDR3 has 13 amino acids. V was trimmed by 4 bases and J by 1 base, leaving 8 bases between them. The DNA for the CDR3 is TGCGCCAGCAGCCCTGTGGCGAACACTGAAGCTTTCTTT. Protein sequence: CASSPVANTEAFF.

This clonotype occurred a few times. The chain joins TRBV7-9 to TRBJ2-4, with 9 bases that match TRBD1. Trimming at V came to 1 base and at J to 8 bases, leaving 6 bases not matched to a gene. The length of the CDR3 is 15 residues. The V gene's germline CDR1 is SEHNR and CDR2 FQNEAQ (reference sequence). CDR3 sequence: CASSLVTGGAYIQYF. The CDR3 DNA reads as TGTGCCAGCAGCTTAGTAACAGGGGGCGCCTACATTCAGTACTTC. The complete variable domain, with remaining parts taken from reference TRBV7-9 and TRBJ2-4, reads DTGVSQNPRHKITKRGQNVTFRCDPISEHNRLYWYRQTLGQGPEFLTYFQNEAQLEKSRLLSDRFSAERPKGSFSTLEIQRTEQGDSAMYLCASSLVTGGAYIQYFGAGTRLSVL.

This clonotype was picked up a small number of times. The chain links TRBV10-3 to TRBJ1-6; no reliable D call. Germline CDR1 and CDR2: ENHRY and SYGVKD. The CDR3 contains 16 residues. Trimming took 2 bases from V and 0 from J, leaving 8 bases between them. CDR3 loop: CAISERSSSYNSPLHF. The CDR3 DNA is TGTGCCATCAGTGAGAGGTCGAGCTCCTATAATTCACCCCTCCACTTT.

The chain uses TRBV9 and TRBJ2-7; D might be TRBD1 (6 bases). Germline V gene lookup returns CDR1 SGDLS and CDR2 YYNGEE. The CDR3 has 13 amino acids. V was clipped by 4 bases and J by 5 bases, with 13 bases between them. CDR3 region: CASSKGDYDEQYF. In DNA form, the CDR3 reads TGTGCCAGCAGCAAGGGGGATTACGACGAGCAGTACTTC.

The table lists this clonotype with a few counts. This chain connects TRBV12-3 or TRBV12-4 to TRBJ1-5; D remains ambiguous. The V and J ends lost 6 bases and 2 bases respectively, with 11 bases between them. The CDR3 covers 14 residues. The chain's CDR3 is CASSQLRGNQPQHF. In DNA form, the CDR3 reads TGTGCCAGCAGCCAGCTACGGGGCAATCAGCCCCAGCATTTT.

The chain couples TRBV20-1 to TRBJ2-5; 9 positions match TRBD1. Germline CDR1 and CDR2: DFQATT and SNEGSKA (reference sequence). The CDR3 covers 16 residues. Unmatched junction bases numbered 12, after V lost 2 bases and J lost 5 bases. This CDR3 reads CSARPLSGTGWETQYF. CDR3 nucleotide sequence: TGCAGTGCTAGACCTTTGTCCGGGACAGGGTGGGAGACCCAGTACTTC.

This clonotype was seen a few times. J is TRBJ1-1 and V is TRBV20-1, with D perhaps TRBD1 (6 bases). The CDR3 has 14 residues. Per germline, CDR1 DFQATT and CDR2 SNEGSKA (reference sequence). V lost 1 base and J 6 bases, leaving 15 bases between the germline ends. The CDR3: CSARVPQGNAEAFF. Written as DNA, the CDR3 is TGCAGTGCTAGAGTCCCACAGGGAAATGCTGAAGCTTTCTTT.

This chain joins TRBV20-1 and TRBJ1-5; perhaps TRBD1 as D (5 bases). V gave up 0 bases and J gave up 6 bases, with 15 bases separating them. The CDR3 spans 15 residues. CDR1 and CDR2 (germline): DFQATT, SNEGSKA (reference sequence). In DNA form, the CDR3 reads TGCAGTGCTAGAGATTCGGGCAGGGCGAGTCAGCCCCAGCATTTT. The encoded protein is CSARDSGRASQPQHF.

This rearrangement joins TRBV7-2 to TRBJ2-3; 7 bases map to TRBD2. CDR1 SGHTA and CDR2 FQGNSA come from the germline V gene. There are 13 residues in the CDR3. V shed 1 base and J 6 bases; nucleotides not matched to a gene: 1. CDR3 sequence reads: CASSLVGGDTQYF. The CDR3 region has the DNA TGTGCCAGCAGCTTAGTGGGGGGGGATACGCAGTATTTT.

This chain links TRBV5-5 with TRBJ1-1; D unclear. The length of the CDR3 is 13 residues. V was cut by 1 base and J by 6 bases, with 10 bases left in between. In germline, CDR1 is SGHKS, CDR2 YYEKEE (reference sequence). CDR3 bases: TGTGCCAGCAGCTTGAATCCGGTGCCTGAAGCTTTCTTT. It translates to CASSLNPVPEAFF.

V is TRBV5-1 and J is TRBJ2-5; tentatively, D is TRBD1 or TRBD2 (5 bases each). The V gene lost 0 bases and the J gene lost 5 bases, with 11 bases spanning the gap. Germline V lookup: CDR1 SGHRS, CDR2 YFSETQ. The CDR3 extends over 14 amino acids. CDR3 in amino acids: CASSLEGRDETQYF. For the CDR3, the DNA is TGCGCCAGCAGCTTGGAAGGCAGGGACGAGACCCAGTACTTC.

This chain links TRBV7-8 with TRBJ2-1; no clear D. Germline V lookup: CDR1 SGHVS, CDR2 FQNEAQ. This CDR3 is built from 16 residues. The V end lost 3 bases, the J end lost 0 bases, and 12 bases lay between the germline ends. The CDR3 sequence is CASSLPVRPSYNEQFF. In DNA form, the CDR3 reads TGTGCCAGCAGCTTGCCCGTCAGGCCCTCCTACAATGAGCAGTTCTTC.

This clonotype was counted many times. The CDR3 region has the DNA TGCAGTGCGGACCGCGGGGGAGGCTACACCTTC. It translates to CSADRGGGYTF. V usage is TRBV20-1 and J usage is TRBJ1-2, with D possibly matching TRBD1 (5 bases). Trimming stripped 6 bases from V and 8 bases from J, with 13 bases between. The germline V gene encodes CDR1 DFQATT and CDR2 SNEGSKA (reference sequence). The CDR3 spans 11 residues.

The CDR3 DNA reads TGCAGTGCTATTGGGACTACCAGCTACGAGCAGTACTTC. Residues: CSAIGTTSYEQYF. V usage is TRBV20-1 and J usage is TRBJ2-7, with 7 bases that match TRBD2. Germline V gives CDR1 DFQATT, CDR2 SNEGSKA (reference sequence). The CDR3 sequence is 13 residues long. V lost 4 bases and J lost 3; bases outside the gene matches: 6.

This sequence joins TRBV11-2 and TRBJ1-5; 7 positions match TRBD1. This CDR3 is 14 amino acids long. With 5 bases clipped from V and 5 bases from J, the junction kept 6 bases outside the gene matches. Looked up from germline, CDR1 is SGHAT and CDR2 is FQNNGV. The chain's CDR3 is CASSQYTGDQPQHF. CDR3 DNA: TGTGCCAGCAGCCAATACACAGGGGATCAGCCCCAGCATTTT.

The chain has TRBV4-3 and TRBJ2-3; 7 bases are shared with TRBD1. Germline V gives CDR1 LGHNA, CDR2 YSLEER. J lost 3 bases, V lost 1 base, and 7 bases had no gene match. The CDR3 runs 16 residues. This chain's CDR3 is CASSQALDRWTDTQYF. The CDR3 bases are TGCGCCAGCAGCCAAGCTCTGGACAGGTGGACAGATACGCAGTATTTT.

This clonotype has just a few counts. V and J are TRBV11-2 and TRBJ1-3; no clear D. This CDR3 region has 15 residues. Looked up from germline, CDR1 is SGHAT and CDR2 is FQNNGV. Trimming took 4 bases from V and 4 from J, leaving 14 bases between them. This CDR3 reads CASSSLRLNGNTIYF. For the CDR3, the DNA is TGTGCCAGCAGCTCGTTAAGACTGAACGGAAACACCATATATTTT.

This clonotype was seen a handful of times. This sequence joins TRBV7-9 and TRBJ2-7, with a weak D call TRBD1 (6 bases). Trimming removed 8 bases from V and 5 bases from J, with 13 bases in between. The CDR3 runs to 12 residues. The germline V gene has CDR1 SEHNR and CDR2 FQNEAQ (reference sequence). CDR3 region: CASQGQTNEQYF. In nucleotides, the CDR3 is TGTGCCAGCCAGGGGCAAACTAACGAGCAGTACTTC.

The chain uses TRBV7-9 and TRBJ2-5; the D is unclear. The CDR3 is made up of 14 amino acids. Germline values: CDR1 SEHNR, CDR2 FQNEAQ (reference sequence). V lost 5 bases, J lost 2 bases, and 12 bases lay in between. The CDR3 nucleotides are TGTGCCAGCAGCCGTTTCGCCGGACAAGAGACCCAGTACTTC. This encodes CASSRFAGQETQYF.